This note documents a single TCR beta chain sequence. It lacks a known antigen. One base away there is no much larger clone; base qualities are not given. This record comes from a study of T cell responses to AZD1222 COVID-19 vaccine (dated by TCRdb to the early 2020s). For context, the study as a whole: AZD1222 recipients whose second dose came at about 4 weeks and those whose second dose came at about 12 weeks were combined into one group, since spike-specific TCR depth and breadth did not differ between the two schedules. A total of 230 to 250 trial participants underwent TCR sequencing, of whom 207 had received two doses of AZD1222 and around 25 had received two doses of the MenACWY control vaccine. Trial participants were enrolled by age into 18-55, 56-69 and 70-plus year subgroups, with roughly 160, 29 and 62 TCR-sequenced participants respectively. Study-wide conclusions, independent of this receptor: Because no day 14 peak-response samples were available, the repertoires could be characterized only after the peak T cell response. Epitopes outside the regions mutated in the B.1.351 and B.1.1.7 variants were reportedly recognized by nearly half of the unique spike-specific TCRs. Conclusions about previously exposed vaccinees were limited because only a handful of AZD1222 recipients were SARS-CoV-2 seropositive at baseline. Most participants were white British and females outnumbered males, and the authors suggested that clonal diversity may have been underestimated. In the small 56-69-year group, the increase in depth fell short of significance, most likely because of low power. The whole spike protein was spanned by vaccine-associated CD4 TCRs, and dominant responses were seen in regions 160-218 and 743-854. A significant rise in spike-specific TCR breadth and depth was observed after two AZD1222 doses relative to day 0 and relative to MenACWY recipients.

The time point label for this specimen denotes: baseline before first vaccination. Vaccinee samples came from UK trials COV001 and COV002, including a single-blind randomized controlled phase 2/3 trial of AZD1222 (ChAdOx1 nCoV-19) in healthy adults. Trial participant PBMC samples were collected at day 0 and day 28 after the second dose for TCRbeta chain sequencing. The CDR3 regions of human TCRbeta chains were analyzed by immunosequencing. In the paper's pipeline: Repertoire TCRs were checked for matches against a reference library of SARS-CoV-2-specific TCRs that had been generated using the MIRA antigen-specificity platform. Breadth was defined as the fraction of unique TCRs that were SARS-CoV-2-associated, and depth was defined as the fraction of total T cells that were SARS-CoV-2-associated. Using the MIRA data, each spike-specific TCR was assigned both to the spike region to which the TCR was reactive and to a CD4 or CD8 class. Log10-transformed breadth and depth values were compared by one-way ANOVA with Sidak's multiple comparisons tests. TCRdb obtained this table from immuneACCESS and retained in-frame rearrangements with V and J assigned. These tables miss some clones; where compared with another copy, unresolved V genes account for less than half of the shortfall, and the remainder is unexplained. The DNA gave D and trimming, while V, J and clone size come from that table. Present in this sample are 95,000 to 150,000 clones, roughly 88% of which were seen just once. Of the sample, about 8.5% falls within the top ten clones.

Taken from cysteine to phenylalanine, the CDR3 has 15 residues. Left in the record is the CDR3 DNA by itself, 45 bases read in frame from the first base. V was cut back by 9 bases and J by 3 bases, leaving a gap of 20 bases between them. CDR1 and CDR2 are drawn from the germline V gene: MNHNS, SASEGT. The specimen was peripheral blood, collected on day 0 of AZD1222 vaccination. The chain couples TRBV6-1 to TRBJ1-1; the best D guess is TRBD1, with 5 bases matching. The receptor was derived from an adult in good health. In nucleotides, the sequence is TGTGCCAGTCTACGTTCGATACCGGGACACACTGAAGCTTTCTTT. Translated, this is CASLRSIPGHTEAFF.